This T cell receptor beta chain was sequenced for a study of metastatic and nonmetastatic thyroid tumors. None of the patients had undergone any treatment ahead of thyroid surgery. With MiXCR, TCRdb called clones anew from the PCR reads. The sample carries about 20,000 clones, about 21% recorded once. This CDR3 comprises 16 residues. CDR1 and CDR2 from the germline V gene are SGHAT and FQNNGV. The V and J ends lost 0 bases and 2 bases, in that order; junction bases with no gene match: 6. V gene TRBV11-2 combines with J gene TRBJ2-7; TRBD2 agrees at 8 bases. Specimen: blood. The receptor's source is a male donor with papillary thyroid cancer or a benign thyroid nodule (not recorded which). Some clones in this sample may be carry-over from other donors' samples. In nucleotides, the CDR3 is TGTGCCAGCAGCTTAGACCGACTAGCGCCTCCCTACGAGCAGTACTTC. Translating it yields CASSLDRLAPPYEQYF.